This T cell receptor (beta chain) was recorded in a study of T cells in localized non-small cell lung cancer. Study-level points and caveats: Median about 58 top-100 tumor clones were shared with paired adjacent lung. Longer overall survival associated with higher blood T cell density; shorter survival with higher adjacent-lung clonality. Uninvolved adjacent lung showed the highest T cell clonality, exceeding tumor.

From germline, CDR1 is LGHNT and CDR2 FRNRAP. Deletions cut 1 base from V and 2 bases from J, with 8 bases between. This CDR3 contains 14 residues. This clone appeared a single time. Its specificity is not known. TCRdb keeps only in-frame clones here, not all; method: immunoSEQ multiplex PCR. The data hold more than 2,000 clones, with more than 30% observed a single time. The TCR was taken from a female donor older than 55 with stage II squamous cell lung carcinoma. The V call is TRBV12-5, the J call TRBJ1-1; perhaps TRBD1 as D (6 bases). Sequencing used lung tumor tissue, obtained before any cancer treatment. As DNA, the CDR3 is TGTGCTAGTGGTTTGGCCGGGACAAACACTGAAGCTTTCTTT. Its protein is CASGLAGTNTEAFF.